This is a list of T cell receptor beta chains from one sample in a study of shared clonotypes between healthy human individuals. Repertoires were generated with immunoSEQ multiplex PCR, while TCRdb's copy carries only in-frame clones and drops some. There are about 1 million clones in the sample; approximately 80% occur only once, and under 0.6% lies in the top ten. What was sequenced was memory CD4+ T cells from PBMCs. The receptors were gathered from a man between 18 and 35 years old in good health. Some clones in this sample may be carry-over from other donors' samples. CDR3s include the opening cysteine and the closing phenylalanine or tryptophan. A D gene is named only where the DNA matches it firmly. Expanded clones get a size class; other rows say once, few or many, or leave the size out.

CDR3nt: TGTGCCAGCAGTTACTCGGGGGAGAACACTGAAGCTTTCTTT
CDR3aa: CASSYSGENTEAFF
v_gene: TRBV6-5
j_gene: TRBJ1-1
d_gene: .
abundance: .

CDR3nt: TGTGCCAGCTCACCAGAACCGAACACCGGGGAGCTGTTTTTT
CDR3aa: CASSPEPNTGELFF
v_gene: TRBV18
j_gene: TRBJ2-2
d_gene: .
abundance: many

CDR3nt: TGCAGTGCTAGCGACTTCTACGAGCAGTACTTC
CDR3aa: CSASDFYEQYF
v_gene: TRBV20-1
j_gene: TRBJ2-7
d_gene: .
abundance: .

CDR3nt: TGCGCCAGCAGGGAGTCCGGGGAGCTGTTTTTT
CDR3aa: CASRESGELFF
v_gene: TRBV5-1
j_gene: TRBJ2-2
d_gene: .
abundance: .

CDR3nt: TGTGCCAGCAGCCAATCCAGGGGGACCTATGGCTACACCTTC
CDR3aa: CASSQSRGTYGYTF
v_gene: TRBV6-6
j_gene: TRBJ1-2
d_gene: TRBD1
abundance: .

CDR3nt: TGTGCCAGCAGTGAAAGTATTTTCTTGGGTGAGGGCAATCAGCCCCAGCATTTT
CDR3aa: CASSESIFLGEGNQPQHF
v_gene: TRBV2
j_gene: TRBJ1-5
d_gene: .
abundance: once

CDR3nt: TGTGCCAGCAGTTACCGCGGGACAGCTAATGAAAAACTGTTTTTT
CDR3aa: CASSYRGTANEKLFF
v_gene: TRBV6-5
j_gene: TRBJ1-4
d_gene: TRBD1
abundance: .

CDR3nt: TGTGCCAGCAGCCAAGGGGGGGCTCGGGGCACCGGGGAGCTGTTTTTT
CDR3aa: CASSQGGARGTGELFF
v_gene: TRBV4-2
j_gene: TRBJ2-2
d_gene: .
abundance: .

CDR3nt: TGTGCCAGCAGTATCATAGCGGGAGAAGATACGCAGTATTTT
CDR3aa: CASSIIAGEDTQYF
v_gene: TRBV27
j_gene: TRBJ2-3
d_gene: TRBD2
abundance: .

CDR3nt: TGTGCGTCAGGGGCTAGCGGTTACAATGAGCAGTTCTTC
CDR3aa: CASGASGYNEQFF
v_gene: TRBV28
j_gene: TRBJ2-1
d_gene: .
abundance: .

CDR3nt: TGTGCCAGCGGACAGGGGGTGAACACTGAAGCTTTCTTT
CDR3aa: CASGQGVNTEAFF
v_gene: TRBV2
j_gene: TRBJ1-1
d_gene: TRBD1
abundance: .

CDR3nt: TGTGCCAGCAGCCGAGGGGACCGCTCTGGAAACACCATATATTTT
CDR3aa: CASSRGDRSGNTIYF
v_gene: TRBV5-5
j_gene: TRBJ1-3
d_gene: .
abundance: .

CDR3nt: TGTGCCAGCAGCTTAGGGGGAGATTACGAGCAGTACTTC
CDR3aa: CASSLGGDYEQYF
v_gene: TRBV7-6
j_gene: TRBJ2-7
d_gene: .
abundance: .

CDR3nt: TGTGCCTGGAGTACGGGAGGGCCCTACGAGCAGTACTTC
CDR3aa: CAWSTGGPYEQYF
v_gene: TRBV30
j_gene: TRBJ2-7
d_gene: TRBD2
abundance: few

CDR3nt: TGTGCCAGCAGCTCTTCCGGGGGGTGGGGACAGATGAACACTGAAGCTTTCTTT
CDR3aa: CASSSSGGWGQMNTEAFF
v_gene: TRBV11-1
j_gene: TRBJ1-1
d_gene: TRBD1
abundance: .

CDR3nt: TGTGCCACCCTTTGGGTGGATGGGGGCCGTGAGCAGTTCTTC
CDR3aa: CATLWVDGGREQFF
v_gene: TRBV10-3
j_gene: TRBJ2-1
d_gene: .
abundance: .

CDR3nt: TGCGCCAGCAGCTTTGAGGACAGGGGGTTACACGAGCAGTACTTC
CDR3aa: CASSFEDRGLHEQYF
v_gene: TRBV5-1
j_gene: TRBJ2-7
d_gene: TRBD1
abundance: once

CDR3nt: TGCGCCAGCAGCCAAGGAGGGGTTTCGGACAACGTCCTGACTTTC
CDR3aa: CASSQGGVSDNVLTF
v_gene: TRBV4-1
j_gene: TRBJ2-6
d_gene: .
abundance: .

CDR3nt: TGTGCCTGGAGTGTAATCGGGGGCCTTTCGAACAATGAGCAGTTCTTC
CDR3aa: CAWSVIGGLSNNEQFF
v_gene: TRBV30
j_gene: TRBJ2-1
d_gene: .
abundance: few

CDR3nt: TGCGCCAGCAGCCAATCTTCAGCGGGAGAGGGAGAGCAGTACTTC
CDR3aa: CASSQSSAGEGEQYF
v_gene: TRBV4-3
j_gene: TRBJ2-7
d_gene: TRBD2
abundance: .

CDR3nt: TGTGCCAGCGGAGTAGCGCGCTCCTACGAGCAGTACTTC
CDR3aa: CASGVARSYEQYF
v_gene: TRBV28
j_gene: TRBJ2-7
d_gene: .
abundance: .

CDR3nt: TGTGCCAGCAGCTTCCCGGGGCAGCCCCAGCATTTT
CDR3aa: CASSFPGQPQHF
v_gene: TRBV7-2
j_gene: TRBJ1-5
d_gene: .
abundance: .

CDR3nt: TGTGCCAGCAGAGATACTAGCGGGAGTCGCACAGATACGCAGTATTTT
CDR3aa: CASRDTSGSRTDTQYF
v_gene: TRBV28
j_gene: TRBJ2-3
d_gene: TRBD2
abundance: .

CDR3nt: TGTGCCAGTAGTATAGGTGGCGGCTCCTACGAGCAGTACTTC
CDR3aa: CASSIGGGSYEQYF
v_gene: TRBV19
j_gene: TRBJ2-7
d_gene: .
abundance: .

CDR3nt: TGTGCCAGCAGCGCGGGTACAGCTGGGGCCAACGTCCTGACTTTC
CDR3aa: CASSAGTAGANVLTF
v_gene: TRBV9
j_gene: TRBJ2-6
d_gene: .
abundance: .

CDR3nt: TGTGCCAGCTCACCTTTAGGGACAGGGGGAGACTCACCCCTCCACTTT
CDR3aa: CASSPLGTGGDSPLHF
v_gene: TRBV18
j_gene: TRBJ1-6
d_gene: TRBD1
abundance: .

CDR3nt: TGTGCCAGCAGCCCTTACCGGGACAGGGGGTCCAGCGAGCAGTACTTC
CDR3aa: CASSPYRDRGSSEQYF
v_gene: TRBV9
j_gene: TRBJ2-7
d_gene: TRBD1
abundance: .

CDR3nt: TGTGCCAGCAGATCCATGGACAGGGTGGGAAACACCATATATTTT
CDR3aa: CASRSMDRVGNTIYF
v_gene: TRBV27
j_gene: TRBJ1-3
d_gene: TRBD1
abundance: .

CDR3nt: TGTGCCAGCATCTGGGGGCTGTCGTCCAATGAGCAGTTCTTC
CDR3aa: CASIWGLSSNEQFF
v_gene: TRBV7-9
j_gene: TRBJ2-1
d_gene: .
abundance: .

CDR3nt: TGTGCCAGCAGCCAAGACCAGGCGGAGACCCAGTACTTC
CDR3aa: CASSQDQAETQYF
v_gene: TRBV4-2
j_gene: TRBJ2-5
d_gene: .
abundance: .

CDR3nt: TGTGCCAGCAGCCAAGGTGGGAATGAAAAACTGTTTTTT
CDR3aa: CASSQGGNEKLFF
v_gene: TRBV14
j_gene: TRBJ1-4
d_gene: .
abundance: few

CDR3nt: TGTGCCAGCAGTGAAGCTGACAGGGCTGGGGCCAACGTCCTGACTTTC
CDR3aa: CASSEADRAGANVLTF
v_gene: TRBV6-1
j_gene: TRBJ2-6
d_gene: TRBD1
abundance: few

CDR3nt: TGTGCCAGCTCACCGCTAGCTGGGACAGGGCGTAACTATGGCTACACCTTC
CDR3aa: CASSPLAGTGRNYGYTF
v_gene: TRBV18
j_gene: TRBJ1-2
d_gene: TRBD1
abundance: .

CDR3nt: TGTGCCAGCAGTCAAGGACAGAGACAAGAGACCCAGTACTTC
CDR3aa: CASSQGQRQETQYF
v_gene: TRBV2
j_gene: TRBJ2-5
d_gene: .
abundance: .

CDR3nt: TGTGCCAGCGGGTTAAGTCGGGGGGACGAGCAGTACTTC
CDR3aa: CASGLSRGDEQYF
v_gene: TRBV28
j_gene: TRBJ2-7
d_gene: TRBD2
abundance: .

CDR3nt: TGTGCCAGCAGCCGGGACAGGTTCAGCAATCAGCCCCAGCATTTT
CDR3aa: CASSRDRFSNQPQHF
v_gene: TRBV7-6
j_gene: TRBJ1-5
d_gene: TRBD1
abundance: .

CDR3nt: TGCAGTGCTATCCGTAATGAGCAGTTCTTC
CDR3aa: CSAIRNEQFF
v_gene: TRBV20-1
j_gene: TRBJ2-1
d_gene: .
abundance: .

CDR3nt: TGTGCCAGCAGCCAAGAGACCCAGTACTTC
CDR3aa: CASSQETQYF
v_gene: TRBV6-6
j_gene: TRBJ2-5
d_gene: .
abundance: .

CDR3nt: TGTGCCAGCAGTTTCGTGGGGGGCTTTGAAGCTTTCTTT
CDR3aa: CASSFVGGFEAFF
v_gene: TRBV28
j_gene: TRBJ1-1
d_gene: .
abundance: .

CDR3nt: TGTGCCTGGAGTGGGGGCTACGAGCAGTACTTC
CDR3aa: CAWSGGYEQYF
v_gene: TRBV30
j_gene: TRBJ2-7
d_gene: .
abundance: .

CDR3nt: TGTGCCAGCAGCCCCGGGGTCCCGAACACTGAAGCTTTCTTT
CDR3aa: CASSPGVPNTEAFF
v_gene: TRBV6-1
j_gene: TRBJ1-1
d_gene: .
abundance: .

CDR3nt: TGTGCCAGCAGCTTAGTATTCGGTGCGGCTGGGAGACTTAATGAAAAACTGTTTTTT
CDR3aa: CASSLVFGAAGRLNEKLFF
v_gene: TRBV5-8
j_gene: TRBJ1-4
d_gene: .
abundance: .

CDR3nt: TGTGCCAGCAGCTTAGATGGAGGTGGGGGGGCCTACGAGCAGTACTTC
CDR3aa: CASSLDGGGGAYEQYF
v_gene: TRBV11-2
j_gene: TRBJ2-7
d_gene: TRBD2
abundance: .

CDR3nt: TGCGCCAGCAGCTTGACGGGAGGGATGAACGAGCAGTACTTC
CDR3aa: CASSLTGGMNEQYF
v_gene: TRBV5-1
j_gene: TRBJ2-7
d_gene: TRBD2
abundance: .

CDR3nt: TGTGCCAGCAGCTTAGATAGCGGGTCCACAGATACGCAGTATTTT
CDR3aa: CASSLDSGSTDTQYF
v_gene: TRBV7-2
j_gene: TRBJ2-3
d_gene: TRBD2
abundance: .

CDR3nt: TGTGCCATCAGTGCAGGGAGCAATCAGCCCCAGCATTTT
CDR3aa: CAISAGSNQPQHF
v_gene: TRBV10-3
j_gene: TRBJ1-5
d_gene: .
abundance: once

CDR3nt: TGTGCCAGCAGTCCGCAGGGGGACTACCTCTACGAGCAGTACTTC
CDR3aa: CASSPQGDYLYEQYF
v_gene: TRBV6-5
j_gene: TRBJ2-7
d_gene: .
abundance: .

CDR3nt: TGTGCCTGGACCCACGGGGGGGACACTGAAGCTTTCTTT
CDR3aa: CAWTHGGDTEAFF
v_gene: TRBV30
j_gene: TRBJ1-1
d_gene: .
abundance: once

CDR3nt: TGTGCCAGCAGCTTCCTTCGGGACAGGGATACGCAGTATTTT
CDR3aa: CASSFLRDRDTQYF
v_gene: TRBV5-6
j_gene: TRBJ2-3
d_gene: TRBD1
abundance: .

CDR3nt: TGTGCCAGCAGCGGAAGACAGGGTCGCTCTGGAAACACCATATATTTT
CDR3aa: CASSGRQGRSGNTIYF
v_gene: TRBV9
j_gene: TRBJ1-3
d_gene: TRBD1
abundance: once

CDR3nt: TGTGCCAGCGGCGACTCGAACACTGAAGCTTTCTTT
CDR3aa: CASGDSNTEAFF
v_gene: TRBV2
j_gene: TRBJ1-1
d_gene: .
abundance: once

CDR3nt: TGTGCCAGCAGCTTATGGGTTCATAACACCGGGGAGCTGTTTTTT
CDR3aa: CASSLWVHNTGELFF
v_gene: TRBV7-2
j_gene: TRBJ2-2
d_gene: .
abundance: .